The rows below give T cell receptor beta chains drawn from one sample of a study of shared clonotypes between healthy human individuals. TCRdb's table, derived via immunoSEQ multiplex PCR, lists solely in-frame clones and lacks some. The repertoire holds about 1.5 million clones, with about 98% as singletons. Sequenced input: naive CD4+ T cells sorted from blood. The receptors shown here come from a man younger than 45 in good health. The CDR3 runs from the conserved cysteine through the conserved F or W. D genes are given only for firm matches. Clone size is given for some rows only: seen once, a few or many times, or a class if the clone is expanded.

>TRBV9|TRBJ2-7|.|.
TGTGCCAGCAGCCCCACGTCCCACTCCTACGAGCAGTACTTC
CASSPTSHSYEQYF
>TRBV21-1|TRBJ2-5|.|.
TGTGCCAGCAGCAAAGCGGAAGGGGAGACCCAGTACTTC
CASSKAEGETQYF
>TRBV7-9|TRBJ1-1|once|TRBD1
TGTGCCAGCAGCTTTAGGGACAGGGGTAACACTGAAGCTTTCTTT
CASSFRDRGNTEAFF
>TRBV18|TRBJ2-2|few|.
TGTGCCAGCTCACCACCGGCCGGGGAGCTGTTTTTT
CASSPPAGELFF
>TRBV18|TRBJ2-7|.|.
TGTGCCAGCTCACCCGGTAGCAGCTACGAGCAGTACTTC
CASSPGSSYEQYF
>TRBV27|TRBJ2-3|.|.
TGTGCCAGCAGTTTGAGACCCCGACATGGCACAGATACGCAGTATTTT
CASSLRPRHGTDTQYF
>TRBV7-9|TRBJ2-3|.|.
TGTGCCAGCAGCCGGACCCCAATTCGGGAGAGGGCAGATACGCAGTATTTT
CASSRTPIRERADTQYF
>TRBV28|TRBJ1-4|.|TRBD1
TGTGCCAGCAGTGCGGACAGGCCCAATGAAAAACTGTTTTTT
CASSADRPNEKLFF
>TRBV5-1|TRBJ1-4|once|.
TGCGCCAGCAGCCGGGGGACATGGAGGGAAAAACTGTTTTTT
CASSRGTWREKLFF
>TRBV11-3|TRBJ2-1|.|.
TGTGCCAGCAGTTCTGGAGGCGTGGGGTCCTACAATGAGCAGTTCTTC
CASSSGGVGSYNEQFF
>TRBV6-5|TRBJ2-5|.|.
TGTGCCAGCAGCATACCGGGACCAGGCATGGAGACCCAGTACTTC
CASSIPGPGMETQYF
>TRBV12-2|TRBJ2-7|once|.
TGTGCAAGTCGCTTAGCGCGGTTGGTTCCGGGAAGATCTCGCTCCTACGAGCAGTACTTC
CASRLARLVPGRSRSYEQYF
>TRBV7-2|TRBJ2-2|.|.
TGTGCCAGCAGCCTAGACACCGGGGAGCTGTTTTTT
CASSLDTGELFF
>TRBV5-4|TRBJ2-3|.|.
TGTGCCAGCAGCTTATCCCCGGGTATGACGGCAGATACGCAGTATTTT
CASSLSPGMTADTQYF
>TRBV6-5|TRBJ2-7|.|TRBD2
TGTGCCAGCAAAAAGCGGGGTCGAAGGGCCTACGAGCAGTACTTC
CASKKRGRRAYEQYF
>TRBV10-3|TRBJ2-7|.|TRBD1
TGTGCCATCACCCAGGGACAGGGCGGGGACGAGCAGTACTTC
CAITQGQGGDEQYF
>TRBV28|TRBJ2-3|.|.
TGTGCCAGCAGTTTGCTCACAGGGTTAAAGCTCACAGATACGCAGTATTTT
CASSLLTGLKLTDTQYF
>TRBV7-2|TRBJ2-3|once|.
TGTGCCAGCAGCTTAACTCCAGATACGCAGTATTTT
CASSLTPDTQYF
>TRBV9|TRBJ2-7|.|TRBD2
TGTGCCAGCAGCTCCCTGTCGGGGGGACCCCTGACTGAGCAGTACTTC
CASSSLSGGPLTEQYF
>TRBV27|TRBJ2-5|once|TRBD2
TGTGCCAGCAGTTTTCGGCTAGCGGGGAGCGGGGAGACCCAGTACTTC
CASSFRLAGSGETQYF
>TRBV18|TRBJ2-5|.|TRBD1
TGTGCCAGCTCACCACAGGGGGCGCCTGGGGAGACCCAGTACTTC
CASSPQGAPGETQYF
>TRBV4-3|TRBJ2-7|.|.
TGCGCCAGCAGCCAAGATCTAAGGGGCTACGAGCAGTACTTC
CASSQDLRGYEQYF
>TRBV13|TRBJ1-1|.|.
TGTGCCAGCAGACAGGACCCCCGGGGCACTGAAGCTTTCTTT
CASRQDPRGTEAFF
>TRBV18|TRBJ2-1|.|.
TGTGCCAGCTCACTCAGCGCATCCTACAATGAGCAGTTCTTC
CASSLSASYNEQFF
>TRBV21-1|TRBJ2-7|once|.
TGTGCCAGCAGCAAAGAGCGGCAGGGGAAAAGGTACGAGCAGTACTTC
CASSKERQGKRYEQYF